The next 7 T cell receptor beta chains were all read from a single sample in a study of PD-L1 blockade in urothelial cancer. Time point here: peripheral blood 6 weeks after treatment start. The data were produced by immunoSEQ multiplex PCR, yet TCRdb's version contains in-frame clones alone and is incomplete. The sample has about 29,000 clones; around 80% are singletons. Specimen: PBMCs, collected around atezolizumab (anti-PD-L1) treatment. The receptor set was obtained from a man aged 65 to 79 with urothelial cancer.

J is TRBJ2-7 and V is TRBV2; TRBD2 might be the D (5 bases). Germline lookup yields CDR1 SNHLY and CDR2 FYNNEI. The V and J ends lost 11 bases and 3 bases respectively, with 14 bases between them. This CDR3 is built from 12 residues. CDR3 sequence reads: CAGSTDYYEQYF. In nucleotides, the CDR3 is TGTGCCGGTTCGACTGACTACTACGAGCAGTACTTC.

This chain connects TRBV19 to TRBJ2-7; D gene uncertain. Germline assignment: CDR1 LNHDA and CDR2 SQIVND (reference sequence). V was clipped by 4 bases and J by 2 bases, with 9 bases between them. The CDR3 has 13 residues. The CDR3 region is CASSTGRAYEQYF. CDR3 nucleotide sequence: TGTGCCAGTAGTACTGGCCGGGCCTACGAGCAGTACTTC.

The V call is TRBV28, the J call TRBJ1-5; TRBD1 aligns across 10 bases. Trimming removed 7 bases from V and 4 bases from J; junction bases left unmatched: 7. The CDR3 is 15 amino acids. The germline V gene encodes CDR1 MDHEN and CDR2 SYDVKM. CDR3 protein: CASTQGQGRNQPQHF. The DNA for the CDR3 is TGTGCCAGCACCCAGGGACAGGGGCGTAATCAGCCCCAGCATTTT.

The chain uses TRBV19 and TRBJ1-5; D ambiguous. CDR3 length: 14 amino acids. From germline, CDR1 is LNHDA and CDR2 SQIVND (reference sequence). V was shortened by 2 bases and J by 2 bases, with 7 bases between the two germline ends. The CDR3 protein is CASSITRGNQPQHF. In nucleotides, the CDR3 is TGTGCCAGTAGTATAACTCGCGGCAATCAGCCCCAGCATTTT. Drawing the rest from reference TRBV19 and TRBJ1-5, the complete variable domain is DGGITQSPKYLFRKEGQNVTLSCEQNLNHDAMYWYRQDPGQGLRLIYYSQIVNDFQKGDIAEGYSVSREKKESFPLTVTSAQKNPTAFYLCASSITRGNQPQHFGDGTRLSIL.

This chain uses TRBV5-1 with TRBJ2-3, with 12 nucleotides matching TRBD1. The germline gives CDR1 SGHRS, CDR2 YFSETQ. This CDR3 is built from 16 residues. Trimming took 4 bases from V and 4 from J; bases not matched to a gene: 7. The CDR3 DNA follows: TGCGCCAGCAGCCCCGGGACAGGGGGCAAAGCAGATACGCAGTATTTT. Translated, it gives CASSPGTGGKADTQYF.

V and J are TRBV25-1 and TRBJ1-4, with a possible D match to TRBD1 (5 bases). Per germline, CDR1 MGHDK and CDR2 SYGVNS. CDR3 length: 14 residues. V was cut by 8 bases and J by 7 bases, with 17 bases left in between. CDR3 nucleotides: TGTGCCAGCGGCCCCCATGGAGGGGTTGAAAAACTGTTTTTT. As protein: CASGPHGGVEKLFF. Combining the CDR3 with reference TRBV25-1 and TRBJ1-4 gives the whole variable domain EADIYQTPRYLVIGTGKKITLECSQTMGHDKMYWYQQDPGMELHLIHYSYGVNSTEKGDLSSESTVSRIRTEHFPLTLESARPSHTSQYLCASGPHGGVEKLFFGSGTQLSVL.

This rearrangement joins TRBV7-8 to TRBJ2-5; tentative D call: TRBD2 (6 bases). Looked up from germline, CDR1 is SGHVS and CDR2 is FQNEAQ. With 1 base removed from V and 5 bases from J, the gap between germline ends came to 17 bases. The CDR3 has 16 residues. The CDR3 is CASSLGRGGKIETQYF. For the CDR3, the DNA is TGTGCCAGCAGCTTAGGGAGGGGCGGGAAAATTGAGACCCAGTACTTC.